The 22 T cell receptor beta chains listed next were all sequenced from one sample in a study of read filtering for tumor transcriptome and immune sequencing (dated by TCRdb to about 2020). The sequencing machine was an Illumina HiSeq 4000. Starting from around 420 ng RNA, TCR libraries were constructed with the Immunoverse kit using molecular barcoded adaptors that cover the alpha/delta and beta/gamma chains. TCRdb redid the processing of the public reads, applying fastp at Q25 and MiXCR, and retained in-frame beta chains. Identical CDR3 protein sequences are pooled into one entry, listed with their most common genes and DNA. This sample gives some 38,000 distinct CDR3 sequences in total; roughly 10% of them show up just once. More than 30% of the sample goes to the ten largest clones. Sequences were obtained from a population of CD138-negative cells sorted from bone marrow. The cell subset or site label here, explained by the study, means: bone marrow mononuclear cells depleted of CD138+ plasma/myeloma cells by negative magnetic selection. These receptors were taken from a donor aged 40 or older with multiple myeloma.

This clonotype was counted between two and nine times. The V call is TRBV20-1, the J call TRBJ1-2, with a possible D match to TRBD1 (5 bases). The germline CDR1 and CDR2 sequences are DFQATT and SNEGSKA (reference sequence). The CDR3 runs 14 residues. Trimming removed 6 bases at V and 5 bases at J, with 19 bases between. The CDR3 region is CSAPGQEGNYGYTF. The CDR3 region has the DNA TGCAGTGCGCCCGGACAAGAGGGGAATTATGGCTACACCTTC.

This clonotype showed up many times. V usage is TRBV10-1 and J usage is TRBJ1-1, with D hard to call. Trimming took off 10 bases at V and 1 base at J, with 16 bases between the two ends. This CDR3 is 14 amino acids long. Per the germline V gene, CDR1 is WNHNN and CDR2 is SYGVQD (reference sequence). The CDR3 loop is CATKPQRGNTEAFF. CDR3 coding DNA: TGCGCCACCAAACCCCAGCGGGGGAACACTGAAGCTTTCTTT.

This clonotype was recorded a few times. The V gene is TRBV20-1, the J gene TRBJ1-4; D gene ambiguous. This CDR3 is built from 13 residues. Germline V gene data show CDR1 as DFQATT and CDR2 as SNEGSKA (reference sequence). V was cut by 5 bases and J by 0 bases, with 7 bases left in between. Here the CDR3 reads CSALGATNEKLFF. The CDR3 DNA follows: TGCAGTGCTCTCGGTGCAACTAATGAAAAACTGTTTTTT.

In this sample, this clonotype turned up many times. The chain combines TRBV28 with TRBJ1-4; D perhaps matches TRBD1 (6 bases). Germline CDR1 MDHEN, CDR2 SYDVKM. The CDR3 extends over 14 amino acids. V lost 8 bases and J lost 7, with 17 bases in between. The CDR3 reads CASGSAGVREKLFF. The DNA of the CDR3 is TGTGCCAGCGGTTCGGCAGGGGTACGTGAAAAACTGTTTTTT.

The sample holds many counts of this clonotype. V usage is TRBV2 and J usage is TRBJ2-1; the match to TRBD2 covers 10 bases. The CDR3 runs 15 residues. V lost 6 bases and J lost 4; bases outside the gene matches: 6. Germline loops: CDR1 SNHLY, CDR2 FYNNEI. The CDR3 region has the DNA TGTGCCAGCAGAGTACTAGCGGGGCCTTACAATGAGCAGTTCTTC. Translating gives CASRVLAGPYNEQFF.

This clonotype was seen more than once but under ten times. Being one base from a much bigger clone, this may be a read error. The CDR3 spells CAGSFSGYEQYF. DNA for the CDR3: TGTGCCGGCAGCTTTAGCGGGTACGAGCAGTACTTC. This chain connects TRBV7-2 to TRBJ2-7; TRBD2 matches 7 bases. This CDR3 comprises 12 residues. CDR1 and CDR2 (germline): SGHTA, FQGNSA.

This clonotype has a count of ten or more. V gene TRBV29-1 combines with J gene TRBJ2-7, with D unclear. The germline CDR1 and CDR2 sequences are SQVTM and ANQGSEA. The V and J ends lost 1 base and 5 bases respectively, with 9 bases between them. The CDR3 extends over 12 amino acids. This CDR3 reads CSVEGGNHEQYF. CDR3 bases: TGCAGCGTTGAAGGGGGTAACCACGAGCAGTACTTC.

The V gene is TRBV20-1, the J gene TRBJ2-1; 10 nucleotides line up with TRBD2. V shed 2 bases and J 5 bases; nucleotides not matched to a gene: 3. The germline gives CDR1 DFQATT, CDR2 SNEGSKA (reference sequence). CDR3 length equals 14 residues. As DNA, the CDR3 is TGCAGTGCTAGATCTCTAGCGGGGGACAATGAGCAGTTCTTC. Translating gives CSARSLAGDNEQFF.

This clonotype was detected ten times or more. The chain carries TRBV20-1 and TRBJ2-7, with 9 bases fitting TRBD2. Trimming cost V 1 base and J 4 bases; bases outside gene matches: 11. Germline V gene lookup returns CDR1 DFQATT and CDR2 SNEGSKA (reference sequence). CDR3 size: 16 residues. Here the CDR3 DNA reads TGCAGTGCTAGAGTTTTCCTAGCGGGGATAGGGTACGAGCAGTACTTC. Its translation is CSARVFLAGIGYEQYF.

This clonotype was counted once. A much larger clonotype is one base distant, so this may be a read error. Here the CDR3 reads CASGGPRDGETQYF. In DNA, the CDR3 is TGTGCCAGCGGGGGACCCAGGGATGGAGAGACCCAGTACTTC. V usage is TRBV6-1 and J usage is TRBJ2-5, with D possibly being TRBD1 or TRBD2 (5 bases each). Trimming cost V 8 bases and J 4 bases, with 17 bases left between them. The CDR3 runs 14 residues. CDR1 is MNHNS and CDR2 is SASEGT in the germline V gene.

This clonotype appeared many times. This chain uses TRBV11-2 with TRBJ2-7; D unclear. The CDR3 loop spans 12 amino acids. Germline V gene data show CDR1 as SGHAT and CDR2 as FQNNGV. Trimming removed 1 base from V and 3 bases from J, with 4 bases in between. The CDR3 coding sequence is TGTGCCAGCAGCTTAGTAAACTACGAGCAGTACTTC. This encodes CASSLVNYEQYF.

This clonotype appeared many times. V is TRBV7-2 and J is TRBJ1-5; D ambiguous. V was cut by 4 bases and J by 0 bases, with 4 bases left in between. This CDR3 is 13 amino acids long. Per germline, CDR1 SGHTA and CDR2 FQGNSA. CDR3 protein: CASSYDSNQPQHF. The CDR3 DNA sequence: TGTGCCAGCAGCTACGATAGCAATCAGCCCCAGCATTTT.

Note on this clonotype: Since a far larger clone is one base different, this is likely a read error. The V gene is TRBV14, the J gene TRBJ1-6; D is uncertain. The end of the DNA is better explained by TRBJ1-1, so the J call may be wrong. This CDR3 has 12 amino acids. Germline lookup yields CDR1 SGHDN and CDR2 FVKESK. The CDR3 sequence is CASSQQTTDAFF. For the CDR3, the DNA is TGTGCCAGCAGCCAACAGACTACTGACGCTTTCTTT.

This clonotype appeared many times. CDR3 in DNA: TGTGCCAGCGCCCCGCGGACCGCTTGGGAGCAGTTCTTC. This translates into CASAPRTAWEQFF. The chain employs TRBV2 and TRBJ2-1; D is uncertain. The V and J ends lost 8 bases and 10 bases respectively, with 18 bases between them. This CDR3 comprises 13 residues. CDR1 and CDR2 (germline): SNHLY, FYNNEI.

In its sample, this clonotype was seen many times. The CDR3 is CSARAPWGDTAYNEQFF. CDR3 coding DNA: TGCAGTGCTAGAGCCCCCTGGGGGGACACCGCCTACAATGAGCAGTTCTTC. The chain has TRBV20-1 and TRBJ2-1, with D perhaps matching TRBD1 or TRBD2 (6 bases each). Looked up from germline, CDR1 is DFQATT and CDR2 is SNEGSKA (reference sequence). The CDR3 has 17 residues. The ends were cut back, 1 base at V and 2 bases at J, with 18 bases in the middle.

This clonotype occurred a few times. J is TRBJ2-5 and V is TRBV20-1, with a possible D match to TRBD2 (7 bases). The V gene's germline CDR1 is DFQATT and CDR2 SNEGSKA (reference sequence). Trimming pared 1 base from V and 5 bases from J, leaving 11 bases between. CDR3 length equals 13 residues. CDR3 nucleotide sequence: TGCAGTGCTAGAGGAGGGGGGGAGGAGACCCAGTACTTC. This encodes CSARGGGEETQYF.

On this clonotype: A much larger clone differs by one base, so this may be a read error. The chain couples TRBV20-1 to TRBJ1-5, with 8 bases that match TRBD1. Germline V gene sequence: CDR1 DFQATT, CDR2 SNEGSKA (reference sequence). Trimming took 0 bases from V and 7 from J; bases not matched to a gene: 5. This CDR3 is built from 14 residues. This CDR3 is CSARDGTGWQPQHF. For the CDR3, the DNA is TGCAGTGCTAGAGACGGGACAGGATGGCAGCCCCAGCATTTT.

In its sample, this clonotype was seen a few times. One base away lies a much larger clone, so this may be a sequencing read error. CDR3 bases: TGTGCCGGCAGTTTAAGGCGAGCGTACTCCTACAATGAGCAGTTCTTC. Its translation: CAGSLRRAYSYNEQFF. The chain employs TRBV12-3 or TRBV12-4 and TRBJ2-1, with D uncertain. CDR3 size: 16 residues.

This clonotype was observed at least ten times. This sequence joins TRBV2 and TRBJ2-1; TRBD2 agrees at 13 bases. CDR1 and CDR2 (germline): SNHLY, FYNNEI. With V trimmed by 6 bases and J by 7 bases, 6 bases remained unmatched. The CDR3 covers 15 residues. For the CDR3, the DNA is TGTGCCAGCAGCCAAGGACTAGCGGGGGAAAATGAGCAGTTCTTC. Protein product: CASSQGLAGENEQFF. Variable domain in full (rest from reference TRBV2 and TRBJ2-1): EPEVTQTPSHQVTQMGQEVILRCVPISNHLYFYWYRQILGQKVEFLVSFYNNEISEKSEIFDDQFSVERPDGSNFTLKIRSTKLEDSAMYFCASSQGLAGENEQFFGPGTRLTVL.

This clonotype has ten or more counts. The rearrangement uses TRBV2 and TRBJ2-5; D not certain. Germline loops: CDR1 SNHLY, CDR2 FYNNEI. The CDR3 length is 12 residues. Trimming shortened V by 7 bases and J by 3 bases, and 9 bases separated the two germline ends. CDR3 residues: CASNLIEETQYF. The CDR3 DNA follows: TGTGCCAGCAACCTGATTGAAGAGACCCAGTACTTC.

The CDR3 protein is CASSLSGDYEQYF. The CDR3 DNA reads as TGTGCCAGCAGCCTCAGCGGGGATTACGAGCAGTACTTC. The chain uses TRBV5-4 and TRBJ2-7; 7 nucleotides match TRBD2. After removal of 4 bases from V and 4 bases from J, the junction contained 5 bases not matched to a gene. Looked up from germline, CDR1 is SGHNT and CDR2 is YYREEE (reference sequence). The CDR3 runs 13 residues.

Concerning this clonotype itself: Mismatch with germline at one junction end may stem from a read error. This chain connects TRBV6-6 to TRBJ2-2; a possible D gene is TRBD2 (5 bases). CDR1 is MNHNY, CDR2 SVGAGI, per germline (reference sequence). This CDR3 is 14 amino acids long. The CDR3 region has the DNA TGTGCCAGCAGGCTAGCTCAGAACACCGGGGAGCTGCTTTTT. As protein: CASRLAQNTGELLF.